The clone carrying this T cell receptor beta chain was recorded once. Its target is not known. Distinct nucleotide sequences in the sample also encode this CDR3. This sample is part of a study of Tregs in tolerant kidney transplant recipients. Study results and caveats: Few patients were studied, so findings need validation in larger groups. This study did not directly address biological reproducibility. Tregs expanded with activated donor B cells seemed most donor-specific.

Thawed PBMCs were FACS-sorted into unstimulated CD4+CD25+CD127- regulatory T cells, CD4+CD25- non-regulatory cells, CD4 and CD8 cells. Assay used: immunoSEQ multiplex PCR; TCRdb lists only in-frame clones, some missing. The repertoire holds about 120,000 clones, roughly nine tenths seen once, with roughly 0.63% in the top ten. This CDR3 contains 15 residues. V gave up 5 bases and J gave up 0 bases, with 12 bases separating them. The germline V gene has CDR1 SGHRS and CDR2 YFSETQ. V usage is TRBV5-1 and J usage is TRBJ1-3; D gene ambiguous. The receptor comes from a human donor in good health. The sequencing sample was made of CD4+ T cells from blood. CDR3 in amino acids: CASSLDGTSGNTIYF. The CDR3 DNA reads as TGCGCCAGCAGTCTAGACGGTACCTCTGGAAACACCATATATTTT.